The present entry profiles one TCR beta chain with its context. Sequencing used immunoSEQ multiplex PCR; TCRdb keeps in-frame clones, though not all of them. The sample comprises under 200,000 clones, 86% of which are singletons, and about 22% rests with the top ten. These data belong to a study of blood T cell repertoires in COVID-19. Across the whole study: Each recovered donor of Cohort 3 presented with two negative PCRs, clearance, or symptom resolution. The cDNA or gDNA used as material had been derived from T cells, B-cell-depleted T cells, or PBMCs.

The V and J ends lost 3 bases and 1 base, in that order; junction bases with no gene match: 8. The CDR3 is made up of 16 amino acids. The germline V gene encodes CDR1 ENHRY and CDR2 SYGVKD. The study recruited people aged roughly 18 to 100 years across approximately 23 US areas. Each participant's cohort was designated according to participant-reported clinical history. This TCR was sampled from a middle-aged woman in a cohort exposed to, infected with or recovered from COVID-19 (not recorded which). Source material: PBMCs or T cells enriched from blood (not recorded which). J is TRBJ1-1 and V is TRBV10-3; 7 bases line up with TRBD1. Here the CDR3 DNA reads TGTGCCATCAGTGAATCAGTACAGGGGCCGAACACTGAAGCTTTCTTT. Its translation: CAISESVQGPNTEAFF.